The present T cell receptor beta chain was sequenced within a study of T cells in Graves' hyperthyroidism and ophthalmopathy. RNA transcripts gave rise to amplified TCR beta CDR3 regions. During a first-round RT-PCR of the TCR CDR3, the HTBI primer set was used. TCRdb used MiXCR to reprocess the multiplex PCR reads, holding one entry per CDR3 protein. The repertoire has roughly 40,000 distinct CDR3 sequences, around 56% of them found once; the top ten carry roughly 15%. Findings and caveats of the study: Researchers found most expanded thyroid clonotypes above 0.001 in blood as well.

A word on this clonotype: Its cognate antigen is unknown. The CDR3 ends on some other residue instead of the conserved phenylalanine or tryptophan, so this is likely a read error. The DNA is left out, because the CDR3 cannot be placed on it with certainty; the CDR3 is given as TCRdb lists it.

Patients with uncontrolled infections, other autoimmune diseases, pregnancy or lactation were excluded. Each diagnosis drew on symptoms, thyroxine, TRAb, thyroid ultrasound and orbital computed tomography findings. Germline V lookup: CDR1 MNHNS, CDR2 SASEGT. Inclusive of both ends, the CDR3 amounts to 12 amino acids. Sequencing was carried out using blood. The TCR originated in a man aged 40-49 years with Graves' ophthalmopathy. The V and J genes are TRBV6-1 and TRBJ2-7; the table calls TRBD2, which could not be checked here. CDR3 loop: CASSELAGGLRP.